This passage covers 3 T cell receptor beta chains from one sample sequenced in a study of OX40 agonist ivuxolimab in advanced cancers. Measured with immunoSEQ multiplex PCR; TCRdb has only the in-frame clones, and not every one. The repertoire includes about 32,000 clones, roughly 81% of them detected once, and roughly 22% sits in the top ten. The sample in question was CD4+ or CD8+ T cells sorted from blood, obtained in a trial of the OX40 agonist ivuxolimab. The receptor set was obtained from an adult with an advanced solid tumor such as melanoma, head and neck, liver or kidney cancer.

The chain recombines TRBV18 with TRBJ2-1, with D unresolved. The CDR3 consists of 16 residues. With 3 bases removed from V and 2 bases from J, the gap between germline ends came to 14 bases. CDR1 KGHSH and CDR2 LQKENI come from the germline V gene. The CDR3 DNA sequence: TGTGCCAGCTCACCTAAGCTGCAGATAACCTACAATGAGCAGTTCTTC. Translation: CASSPKLQITYNEQFF. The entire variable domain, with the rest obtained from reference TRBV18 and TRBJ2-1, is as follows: NAGVMQNPRHLVRRRGQEARLRCSPMKGHSHVYWYRQLPEEGLKFMVYLQKENIIDESGMPKERFSAEFPKEGPSILRIQQVVRGDSAAYFCASSPKLQITYNEQFFGPGTRLTVL.

This CDR3 is CASSEGRSLYGYTF. In DNA, the CDR3 is TGTGCCAGCAGCGAGGGACGGAGCCTCTATGGCTACACCTTC. The chain has TRBV7-2 and TRBJ1-2, with a possible D match to TRBD1 (5 bases). This CDR3 spans 14 amino acids. Per the germline V gene, CDR1 is SGHTA and CDR2 is FQGNSA. Trimming took 5 bases from V and 4 from J, leaving 14 bases between them.

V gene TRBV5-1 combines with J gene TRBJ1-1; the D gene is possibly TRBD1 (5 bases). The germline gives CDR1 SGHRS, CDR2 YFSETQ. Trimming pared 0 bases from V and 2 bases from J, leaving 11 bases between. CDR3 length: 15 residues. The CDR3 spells CASSLDWGTNTEAFF. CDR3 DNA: TGCGCCAGCAGCTTGGACTGGGGCACCAACACTGAAGCTTTCTTT. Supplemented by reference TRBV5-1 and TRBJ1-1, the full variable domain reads KAGVTQTPRYLIKTRGQQVTLSCSPISGHRSVSWYQQTPGQGLQFLFEYFSETQRNKGNFPGRFSGRQFSNSRSEMNVSTLELGDSALYLCASSLDWGTNTEAFFGQGTRLTVV.